This T cell receptor beta chain was identified during a study of technical replicates of blood from several donors. V was shortened by 1 base and J by 7 bases, with 7 bases between the two germline ends. Germline CDR1 is MGHRA and CDR2 is YSYEKL. The CDR3 has 12 amino acids. The data were produced by immunoSEQ multiplex PCR, yet TCRdb's version contains in-frame clones alone and is incomplete. The sample holds over 70,000 clones, about 95% seen once. The source of this sequence is a human donor in good health. This chain uses TRBV4-1 with TRBJ1-2; D not certain. The sample consisted of T cells isolated from PBMCs. The CDR3 nucleotides are TGCGCCAGCAGCCAAGCTCTAGGTGGCTACACCTTC. This sequence encodes CASSQALGGYTF.